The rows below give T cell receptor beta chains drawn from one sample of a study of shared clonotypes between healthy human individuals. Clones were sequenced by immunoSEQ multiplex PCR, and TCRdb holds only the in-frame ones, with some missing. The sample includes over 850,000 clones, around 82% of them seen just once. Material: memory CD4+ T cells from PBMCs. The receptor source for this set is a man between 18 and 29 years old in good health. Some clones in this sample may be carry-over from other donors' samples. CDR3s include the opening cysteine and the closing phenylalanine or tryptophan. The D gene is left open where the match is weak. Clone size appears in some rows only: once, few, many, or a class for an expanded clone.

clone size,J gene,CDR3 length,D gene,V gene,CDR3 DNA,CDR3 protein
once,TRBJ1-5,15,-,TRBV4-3,TGCGCCAGCAGCCAAGAGGCGGGGAGCAATCAGCCCCAGCATTTT,CASSQEAGSNQPQHF
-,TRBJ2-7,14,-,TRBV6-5,TGTGCCAGCAGTTACTCTCCGGCGGACTACGAGCAGTACTTC,CASSYSPADYEQYF
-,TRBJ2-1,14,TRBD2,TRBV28,TGTGCCAGCAGCCACTATAGCGGGCAGTGGGAGCAGTTCTTC,CASSHYSGQWEQFF
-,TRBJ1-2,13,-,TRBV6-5,TGTGCCAGCAGTTGGACAACGGATTATGGCTACACCTTC,CASSWTTDYGYTF
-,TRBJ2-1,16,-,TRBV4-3,TGCGCCAGCAGCCAAGATCCGTGGACAGTGGGCGATGAGCAGTTCTTC,CASSQDPWTVGDEQFF
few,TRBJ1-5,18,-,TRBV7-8,TGTGCCAGCAGCTTACGGCCCAGGTCTATTGGAGGGAATCAGCCCCAGCATTTT,CASSLRPRSIGGNQPQHF
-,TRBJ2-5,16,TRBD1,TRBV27,TGTGCCAGCAGTTTTTTAGGGACAGGGGTCCAAGAGACCCAGTACTTC,CASSFLGTGVQETQYF
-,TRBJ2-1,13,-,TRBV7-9,TGTGCCAGCAGCCTCCCCACCTACAATGAGCAGTTCTTC,CASSLPTYNEQFF
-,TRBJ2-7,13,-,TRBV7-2,TGTGCCAGCAGCCCCTTCAGCGACTACGAGCAGTACTTC,CASSPFSDYEQYF
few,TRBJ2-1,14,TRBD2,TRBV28,TGTGCCAGCAATCCCCCGGGACTAGCGGCTGAGCAGTTCTTC,CASNPPGLAAEQFF
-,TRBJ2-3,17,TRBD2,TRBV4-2,TGTGCCAGCAGCCAGGCCCCCAGCGGGACTAGCACAGATACGCAGTATTTT,CASSQAPSGTSTDTQYF
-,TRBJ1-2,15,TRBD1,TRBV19,TGTGCCAGTAGTACAGAAAGACAGGGTGACGATCGCTACACCTTC,CASSTERQGDDRYTF
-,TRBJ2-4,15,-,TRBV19,TGTGCCAGTAGTATGCTCGGCGGGAACTGGGATGTTCAGTACTTC,CASSMLGGNWDVQYF
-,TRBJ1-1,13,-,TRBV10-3,TGTGCCATCAGTGAATCGGGTAACACTGAAGCTTTCTTT,CAISESGNTEAFF
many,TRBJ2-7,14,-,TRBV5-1,TGCGCCAGCAGCTTGACAGTTGCGTCCTACGAGCAGTACTTC,CASSLTVASYEQYF
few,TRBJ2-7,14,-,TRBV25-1,TGTGCCAGCAGCCGGGGTAAAGACTCCTACGAGCAGTACTTC,CASSRGKDSYEQYF
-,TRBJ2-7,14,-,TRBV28,TGTGCCAGCAGCAATACGGGACGCGGTTACGAGCAGTACTTC,CASSNTGRGYEQYF
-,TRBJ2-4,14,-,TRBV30,TGTGCCTGGAGTCTAGGGGTCGCCAAAAACATTCAGTACTTC,CAWSLGVAKNIQYF
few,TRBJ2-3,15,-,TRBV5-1,TGCGCCAGCAGCTTGGCCGGGCAGGGAGTAGATACGCAGTATTTT,CASSLAGQGVDTQYF
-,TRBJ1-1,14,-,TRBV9,TGTGCCAGCAGCTTAAGGCCAACCACCACTGAAGCTTTCTTT,CASSLRPTTTEAFF
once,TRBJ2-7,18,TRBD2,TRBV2,TGTGCCAGCAGTGAAGAGGAAATACTGTCTAGCGGGACCTACGAGCAGTACTTC,CASSEEEILSSGTYEQYF
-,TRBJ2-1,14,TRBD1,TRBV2,TGTGCCAGCAGTAGGGACAGGGGCGACAATGAGCAGTTCTTC,CASSRDRGDNEQFF
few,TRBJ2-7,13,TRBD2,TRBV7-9,TGTGCCAGCAGCTCCATAGCGGGGGGGGAGCAGTACTTC,CASSSIAGGEQYF
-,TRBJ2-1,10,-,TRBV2,TGTGCCAGCATGATCGATGAGCAGTTCTTC,CASMIDEQFF
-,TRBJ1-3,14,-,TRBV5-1,TGCGCCAGCAGCCCCAACATTGCTGGAAACACCATATATTTT,CASSPNIAGNTIYF
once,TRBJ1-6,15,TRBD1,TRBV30,TGTGCCTGGAATCATGGACAGGGTGTAGGATCACCCCTCCACTTT,CAWNHGQGVGSPLHF
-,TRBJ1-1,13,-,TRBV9,TGTGCCAGCAGCCCCATGGGGGGTCCTGAAGCTTTCTTT,CASSPMGGPEAFF
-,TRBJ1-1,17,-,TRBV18,TGTGCCAGCTCAATCACCCGATTACAGGGTGGTGACACTGAAGCTTTCTTT,CASSITRLQGGDTEAFF
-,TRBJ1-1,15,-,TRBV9,TGTGCCAGCAGCGGCATAGGAGGGACAAAAACTGAAGCTTTCTTT,CASSGIGGTKTEAFF
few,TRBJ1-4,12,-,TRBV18,TGTGCCAGCTCAGGGGATAATGAAAAACTGTTTTTT,CASSGDNEKLFF
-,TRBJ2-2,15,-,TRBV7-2,TGTGCCAGCAGCGCTACCGGCGGGTTCACCGGGGAGCTGTTTTTT,CASSATGGFTGELFF
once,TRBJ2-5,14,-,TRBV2,TGTGCCAGCAGTCTACAGGGAGGAATGGAGACCCAGTACTTC,CASSLQGGMETQYF
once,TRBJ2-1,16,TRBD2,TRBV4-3,TGCGCCAGCAGCCAAGCTAGCGGGAGGGCCCACAATGAGCAGTTCTTC,CASSQASGRAHNEQFF
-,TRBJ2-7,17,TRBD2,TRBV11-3,TGTGCCAGCAGCTTAGATCGCCTAGCGGGAGAATCCTACGAGCAGTACTTC,CASSLDRLAGESYEQYF
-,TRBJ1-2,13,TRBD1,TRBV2,TGTGCCAGCAGCGCAGGGACAGGCTATGGCTACACCTTC,CASSAGTGYGYTF
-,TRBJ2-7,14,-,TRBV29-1,TGCAGCGTTGACTTCGGGGGCAACTCCTACGAGCAGTACTTC,CSVDFGGNSYEQYF
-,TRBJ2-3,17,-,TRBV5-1,TGCGCCAGCAGCTTGGGACGTGGGGGAGGCTACACAGATACGCAGTATTTT,CASSLGRGGGYTDTQYF
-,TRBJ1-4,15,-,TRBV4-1,TGCGCCAGCAGCCAAGAAAGGGGAAGAAATGAAAAACTGTTTTTT,CASSQERGRNEKLFF
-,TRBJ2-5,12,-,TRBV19,TGTGCCAGTAGTGGGGGTAGGGAGACCCAGTACTTC,CASSGGRETQYF
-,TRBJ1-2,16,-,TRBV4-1,TGCGCCAGCAGCCAACCTTGGACGGAGAAAACATATGGCTACACCTTC,CASSQPWTEKTYGYTF
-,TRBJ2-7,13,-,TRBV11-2,TGTGCCAGCAGCCGTACTAGTTTCTACGAGCAGTACTTC,CASSRTSFYEQYF
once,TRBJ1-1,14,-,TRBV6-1,TGTGCCATTTGGGACCTTGGGGTGAACACTGAAGCTTTCTTT,CAIWDLGVNTEAFF
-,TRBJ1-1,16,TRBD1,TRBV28,TGTGCCAGCAGAGCCTTCCGGGACAGGAGTCACACTGAAGCTTTCTTT,CASRAFRDRSHTEAFF
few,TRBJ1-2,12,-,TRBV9,TGTGCCAGCAGCCCGGGGAGCTATGGCTACACCTTC,CASSPGSYGYTF
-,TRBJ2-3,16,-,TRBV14,TGTGCCAGCAGCCAAGATCGCGGCGGCCTCACAGATACGCAGTATTTT,CASSQDRGGLTDTQYF
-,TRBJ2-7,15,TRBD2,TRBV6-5,TGTGCCAGCAGTTATACCGGCGGGAGGGTCGGTGAGCAGTACTTC,CASSYTGGRVGEQYF
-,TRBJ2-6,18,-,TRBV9,TGTGCCAGCAGCTCTCGGCTAGAATTCTACTCTGGGGCCAACGTCCTGACTTTC,CASSSRLEFYSGANVLTF
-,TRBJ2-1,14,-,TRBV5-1,TGCGCCAGCAGCTTGGAAATCGCCAACAATGAGCAGTTCTTC,CASSLEIANNEQFF
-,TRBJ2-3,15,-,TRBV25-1,TGTGCCAGCAGTGAATATACCAGATACACAGATACGCAGTATTTT,CASSEYTRYTDTQYF
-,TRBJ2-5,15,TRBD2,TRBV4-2,TGTGCCAGCGGCCAACTAGCGGGGCCACAAGAGACCCAGTACTTC,CASGQLAGPQETQYF
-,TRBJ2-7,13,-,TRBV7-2,TGTGCCAGCAGCAACCGGGACCGTCCTGGGCAGTACTTC,CASSNRDRPGQYF
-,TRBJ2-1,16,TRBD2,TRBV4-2,TGTGCCAGCAGCCAAGCCGGGACTACCCCCCTCGATGAGCAGTTCTTC,CASSQAGTTPLDEQFF
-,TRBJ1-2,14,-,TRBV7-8,TGTGCCAGCAGCTTAGAGTCAGACGGATATGGCTACACCTTC,CASSLESDGYGYTF